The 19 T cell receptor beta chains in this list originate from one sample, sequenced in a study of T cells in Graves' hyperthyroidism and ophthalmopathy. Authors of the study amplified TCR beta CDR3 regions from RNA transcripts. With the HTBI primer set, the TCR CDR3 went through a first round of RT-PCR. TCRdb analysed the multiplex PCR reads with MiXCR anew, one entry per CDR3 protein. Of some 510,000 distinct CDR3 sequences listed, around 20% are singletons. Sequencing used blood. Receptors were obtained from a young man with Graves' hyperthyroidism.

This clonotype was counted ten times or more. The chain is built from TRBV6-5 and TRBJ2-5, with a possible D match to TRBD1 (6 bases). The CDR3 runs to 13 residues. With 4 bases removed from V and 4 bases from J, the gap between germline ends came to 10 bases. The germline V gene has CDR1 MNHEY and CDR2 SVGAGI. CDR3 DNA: TGTGCCAGCAGTTCGAGGACAGCAGAGACCCAGTACTTC. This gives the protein CASSSRTAETQYF.

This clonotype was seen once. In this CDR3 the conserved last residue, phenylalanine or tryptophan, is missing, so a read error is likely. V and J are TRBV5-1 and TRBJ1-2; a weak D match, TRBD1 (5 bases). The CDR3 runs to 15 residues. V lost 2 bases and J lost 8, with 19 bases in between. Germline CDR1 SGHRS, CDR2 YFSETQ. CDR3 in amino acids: CASSFSGTLDVGYTY. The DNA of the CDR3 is TGCGCCAGCAGCTTTTCCGGGACTCTCGACGTGGGCTACACCTAC.

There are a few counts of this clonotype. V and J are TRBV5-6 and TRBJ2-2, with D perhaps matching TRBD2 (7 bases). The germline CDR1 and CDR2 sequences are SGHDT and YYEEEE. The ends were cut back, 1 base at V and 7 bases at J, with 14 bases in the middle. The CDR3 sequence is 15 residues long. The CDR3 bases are TGTGCCAGCAGCTTGATGCGGGGGACATACGGGGAGCTGTTTTTT. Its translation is CASSLMRGTYGELFF.

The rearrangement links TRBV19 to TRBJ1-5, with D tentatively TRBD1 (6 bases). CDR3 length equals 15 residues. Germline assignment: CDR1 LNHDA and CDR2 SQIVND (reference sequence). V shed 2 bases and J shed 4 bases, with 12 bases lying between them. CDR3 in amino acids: CASSIQGHQNQPQHF. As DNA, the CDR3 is TGTGCCAGTAGTATACAGGGGCACCAGAATCAGCCCCAGCATTTT.

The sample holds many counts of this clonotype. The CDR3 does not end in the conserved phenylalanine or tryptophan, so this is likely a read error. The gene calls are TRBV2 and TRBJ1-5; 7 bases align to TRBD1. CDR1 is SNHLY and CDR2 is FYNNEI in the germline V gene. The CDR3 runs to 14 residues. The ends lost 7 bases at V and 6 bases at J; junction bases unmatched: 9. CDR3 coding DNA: TGTGCCAGCAAGGTGCGACAGGGACGTCAGCCCCAGCATCTT. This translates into CASKVRQGRQPQHL.

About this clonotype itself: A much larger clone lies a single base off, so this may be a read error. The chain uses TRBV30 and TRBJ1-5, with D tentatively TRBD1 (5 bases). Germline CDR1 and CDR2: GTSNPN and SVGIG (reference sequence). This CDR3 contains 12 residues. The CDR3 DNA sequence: TGTGTCTGGGGGAGGGCGAATCAGCCCCAGCATTTT. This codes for CVWGRANQPQHF.

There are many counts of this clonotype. DNA for the CDR3: TGTGCCAGCTTCCTGGAGGGCAGCAGCCATAACTATGGCTACACCTTC. It codes for CASFLEGSSHNYGYTF. This chain uses TRBV28 with TRBJ1-2; D unresolved. CDR3 size: 16 residues. The germline V gene has CDR1 MDHEN and CDR2 SYDVKM. Trimming removed 8 bases at V and 1 base at J, with 20 bases between.

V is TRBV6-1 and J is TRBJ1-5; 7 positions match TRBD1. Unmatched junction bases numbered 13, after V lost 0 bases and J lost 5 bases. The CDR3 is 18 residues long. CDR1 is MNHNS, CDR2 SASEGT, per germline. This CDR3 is CASSEAVRGPGTHQPQHF. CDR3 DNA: TGTGCCAGCAGTGAAGCAGTTAGGGGGCCTGGGACCCATCAGCCCCAGCATTTT.

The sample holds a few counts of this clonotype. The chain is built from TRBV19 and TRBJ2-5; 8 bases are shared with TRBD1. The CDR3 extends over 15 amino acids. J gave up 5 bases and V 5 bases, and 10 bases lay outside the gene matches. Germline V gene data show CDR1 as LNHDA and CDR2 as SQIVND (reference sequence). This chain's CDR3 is CASSSRTGWKETQYF. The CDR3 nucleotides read TGTGCCAGTAGTTCCCGGACAGGGTGGAAGGAGACCCAGTACTTC.

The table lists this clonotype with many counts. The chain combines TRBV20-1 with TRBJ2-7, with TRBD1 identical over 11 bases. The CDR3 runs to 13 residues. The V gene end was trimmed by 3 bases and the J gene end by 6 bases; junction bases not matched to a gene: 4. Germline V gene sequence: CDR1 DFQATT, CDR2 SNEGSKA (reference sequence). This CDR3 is CSASADRGREQYF. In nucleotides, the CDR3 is TGCAGTGCTAGTGCGGACAGGGGGCGCGAGCAGTACTTC.

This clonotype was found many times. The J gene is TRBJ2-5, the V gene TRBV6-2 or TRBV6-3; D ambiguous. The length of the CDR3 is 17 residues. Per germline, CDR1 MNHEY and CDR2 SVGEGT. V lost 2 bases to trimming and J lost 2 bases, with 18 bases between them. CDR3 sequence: CASSYQGGNREQETQYF. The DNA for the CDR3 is TGTGCCAGCAGTTACCAAGGTGGTAATAGGGAACAAGAGACCCAGTACTTC.

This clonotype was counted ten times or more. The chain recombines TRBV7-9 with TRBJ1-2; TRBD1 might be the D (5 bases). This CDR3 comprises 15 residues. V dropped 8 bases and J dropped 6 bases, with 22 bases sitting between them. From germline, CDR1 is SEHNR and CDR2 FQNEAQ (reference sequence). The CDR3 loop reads CASGGTALPRDGYTF. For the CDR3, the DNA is TGTGCCAGCGGAGGGACGGCCTTACCCAGAGATGGCTACACCTTC.

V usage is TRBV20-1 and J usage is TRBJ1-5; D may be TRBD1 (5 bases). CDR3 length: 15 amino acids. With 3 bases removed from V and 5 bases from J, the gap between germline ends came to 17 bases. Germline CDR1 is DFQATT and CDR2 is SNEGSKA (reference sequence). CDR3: CSASATTDTDQPQHF. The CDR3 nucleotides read TGCAGTGCTAGTGCTACGACAGACACCGATCAGCCCCAGCATTTT.

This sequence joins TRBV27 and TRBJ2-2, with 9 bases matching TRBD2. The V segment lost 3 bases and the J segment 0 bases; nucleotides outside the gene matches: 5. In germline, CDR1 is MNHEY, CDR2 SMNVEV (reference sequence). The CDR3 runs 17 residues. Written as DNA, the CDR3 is TGTGCCAGCAGTTTTCGAGCGGGGGGATCGAACACCGGGGAGCTGTTTTTT. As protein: CASSFRAGGSNTGELFF.

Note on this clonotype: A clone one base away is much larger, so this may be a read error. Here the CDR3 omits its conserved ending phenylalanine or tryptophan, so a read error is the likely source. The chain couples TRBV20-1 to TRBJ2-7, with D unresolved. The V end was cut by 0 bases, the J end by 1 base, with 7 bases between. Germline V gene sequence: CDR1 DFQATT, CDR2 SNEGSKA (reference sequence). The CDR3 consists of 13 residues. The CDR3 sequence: CSARDPPSYEQYC. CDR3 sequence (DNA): TGCAGTGCTAGAGATCCTCCGTCCTACGAGCAGTACTGC.

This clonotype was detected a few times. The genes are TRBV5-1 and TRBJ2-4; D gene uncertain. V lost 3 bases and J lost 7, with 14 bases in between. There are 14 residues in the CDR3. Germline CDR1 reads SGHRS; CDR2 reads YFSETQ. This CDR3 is CASSSGPDPNIQYF. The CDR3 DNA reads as TGCGCCAGCAGCTCTGGCCCGGATCCCAACATTCAGTACTTC.

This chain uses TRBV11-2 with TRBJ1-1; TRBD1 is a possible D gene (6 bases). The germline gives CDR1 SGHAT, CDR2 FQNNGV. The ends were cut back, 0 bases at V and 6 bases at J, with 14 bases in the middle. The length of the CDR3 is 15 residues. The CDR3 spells CASSLDYKGGAEAFF. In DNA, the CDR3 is TGTGCCAGCAGCTTAGATTATAAAGGGGGGGCTGAAGCTTTCTTT.

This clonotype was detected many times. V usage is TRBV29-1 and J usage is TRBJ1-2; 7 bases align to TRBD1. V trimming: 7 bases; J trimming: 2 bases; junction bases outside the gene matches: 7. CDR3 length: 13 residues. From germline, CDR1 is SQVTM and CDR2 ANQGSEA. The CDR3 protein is CSADTGENYGYTF. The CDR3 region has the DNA TGCAGCGCGGACACAGGGGAGAACTATGGCTACACCTTC.

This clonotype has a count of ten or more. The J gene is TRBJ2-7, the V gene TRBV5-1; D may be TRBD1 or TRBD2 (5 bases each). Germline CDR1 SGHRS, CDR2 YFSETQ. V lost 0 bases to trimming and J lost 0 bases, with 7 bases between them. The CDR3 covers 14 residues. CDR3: CASSLEGTSYEQYF. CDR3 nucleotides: TGCGCCAGCAGCTTGGAAGGGACCTCCTACGAGCAGTACTTC.